A selection of T cell receptor beta chains follows, all from one sample in a study of T cell changes during pregnancy in multiple sclerosis. Data came from immunoSEQ multiplex PCR; TCRdb stores just in-frame clones and leaves some out. The sample records roughly 50,000 clones, roughly 92% being singletons. This specimen consisted of CD4+ T cells from peripheral blood mononuclear cells, obtained in the third trimester of pregnancy. All receptors derive from a female donor with multiple sclerosis, enrolled in a pregnancy study. CDR3s include the opening cysteine and the closing phenylalanine or tryptophan. Each record gives: CDR3 protein, CDR3 DNA, J gene, clone size, D gene, V gene. A D gene is named only where the DNA matches it firmly. Clone size is not always given. Where it is, it says once, few, many or a class for expanded clones.

CASSKGQILSYEQYF TGTGCCAGCAGTAAGGGACAGATACTTTCCTACGAGCAGTACTTC TRBJ2-7 . TRBD1 TRBV2
CSVDVTGVTGELFF TGCAGCGTTGATGTGACAGGGGTCACCGGGGAGCTGTTTTTT TRBJ2-2 . TRBD1 TRBV29-1
CATSRDRGGLGQPQHF TGTGCCACCAGCAGAGATCGGGGGGGGCTGGGGCAGCCCCAGCATTTT TRBJ1-5 once . TRBV15
CASSLLAGAAGELFF TGCGCCAGCAGCTTATTAGCGGGAGCCGCCGGGGAGCTGTTTTTT TRBJ2-2 . TRBD2 TRBV5-1
CASSLPWGQGASYGYTF TGTGCCAGCAGCTTGCCTTGGGGGCAGGGGGCCAGCTATGGCTACACCTTC TRBJ1-2 . TRBD1 TRBV5-6
CASSQDLLAASTDTQYF TGTGCCAGCAGCCAAGATCTACTAGCGGCTAGCACAGATACGCAGTATTTT TRBJ2-3 once TRBD2 TRBV4-2
CASSLRGIGNTIYF TGTGCCAGCAGTCTCAGGGGAATTGGAAACACCATATATTTT TRBJ1-3 . . TRBV28
CASSFQAGTTDTQYF TGTGCCAGCAGCTTCCAAGCGGGAACCACAGATACGCAGTATTTT TRBJ2-3 once TRBD2 TRBV7-2
CASSVGGGTTDTQYF TGTGCCAGCAGCGTAGGGGGCGGGACGACAGATACGCAGTATTTT TRBJ2-3 . . TRBV9
CSVEARTSGSALYNEQFF TGCAGCGTTGAAGCGCGGACTAGCGGGAGTGCGCTTTACAATGAGCAGTTCTTC TRBJ2-1 . TRBD2 TRBV29-1
CASSGFGTGFLSSTDTQYF TGTGCCAGCAGTGGGTTTGGGACAGGCTTCCTCTCTAGCACAGATACGCAGTATTTT TRBJ2-3 few TRBD1 TRBV28
CASGTKREWNEQFF TGTGCCAGCGGCACAAAACGGGAGTGGAATGAGCAGTTCTTC TRBJ2-1 . . TRBV5-4
CASSHTPDRNYGYTF TGCGCCAGCAGCCATACGCCCGACAGAAACTATGGCTACACCTTC TRBJ1-2 once . TRBV4-1
CASSPWTGQETQYF TGTGCCAGCTCACCCTGGACAGGTCAAGAGACCCAGTACTTC TRBJ2-5 . TRBD1 TRBV18
CASSAGTGDEQFF TGTGCCAGCAGTGCCGGGACAGGCGATGAGCAGTTCTTC TRBJ2-1 . TRBD1 TRBV6-6
CASRPLAGVGEQYF TGTGCCAGCAGACCCCTAGCGGGAGTTGGCGAGCAGTACTTC TRBJ2-7 . TRBD2 TRBV6-6
CASSEEESKNIQYF TGTGCCAGCAGTGAGGAGGAATCCAAAAACATTCAGTACTTC TRBJ2-4 once . TRBV2
CASIRGTTEAFF TGTGCCAGCATCCGGGGAACAACTGAAGCTTTCTTT TRBJ1-1 once . TRBV28
CASSPSWGRGETQYF TGTGCCAGCAGCCCCTCCTGGGGACGGGGGGAGACCCAGTACTTC TRBJ2-5 . . TRBV27
CSAWTGRTEAFF TGCAGCGCATGGACAGGCCGAACTGAAGCTTTCTTT TRBJ1-1 . TRBD1 TRBV29-1
CASREGGSGNTIYF TGTGCCAGCAGAGAAGGGGGATCTGGAAACACCATATATTTT TRBJ1-3 few . TRBV27
CASSRESNIQYF TGTGCCAGCTCACGGGAGTCAAACATTCAGTACTTC TRBJ2-4 . . TRBV18
CAWSSGQETQYF TGTGCCTGGAGTAGCGGGCAAGAGACCCAGTACTTC TRBJ2-5 . . TRBV30
CASRGLAATYEQYF TGTGCCAGCAGGGGACTAGCGGCTACCTACGAGCAGTACTTC TRBJ2-7 . TRBD2 TRBV28
CASSFRTGEGWNTGELFF TGTGCCAGCAGTTTCCGGACTGGGGAGGGGTGGAACACCGGGGAGCTGTTTTTT TRBJ2-2 once TRBD2 TRBV28
CSAGQGQETQYF TGCAGCGCTGGACAGGGTCAAGAGACCCAGTACTTC TRBJ2-5 . TRBD1 TRBV29-1
CASSPSSSGTGTEKLFF TGTGCCAGCTCACCATCCAGTTCCGGGACAGGGACGGAAAAACTGTTTTTT TRBJ1-4 . TRBD1 TRBV18
CASMDSMNTEAFF TGTGCCAGCATGGACAGCATGAACACTGAAGCTTTCTTT TRBJ1-1 . . TRBV28
CASSIHRDRGDNYGYTF TGTGCCAGTAGTATTCACCGGGACAGGGGGGATAACTATGGCTACACCTTC TRBJ1-2 . TRBD1 TRBV19
CASSLGTGFETQYF TGTGCCAGCAGCTTGGGGACAGGGTTTGAGACCCAGTACTTC TRBJ2-5 . TRBD1 TRBV5-4
CASSIGRGPLETQYF TGTGCCAGTAGTATCGGCAGGGGGCCCCTGGAGACCCAGTACTTC TRBJ2-5 . TRBD1 TRBV19
CASSLGGGAEAFF TGTGCCAGCAGTTTGGGTGGGGGGGCTGAAGCTTTCTTT TRBJ1-1 . . TRBV27
CASSKPGDLAKNIQYF TGTGCCAGCAGCAAACCCGGGGATCTAGCCAAAAACATTCAGTACTTC TRBJ2-4 . . TRBV28
CASSRPTSGGETQYF TGTGCCAGCAGCCGCCCGACTAGCGGGGGGGAGACCCAGTACTTC TRBJ2-5 . TRBD2 TRBV28
CASSIDRGGLNEQYF TGCGCCAGCAGCATCGACAGGGGCGGACTCAACGAGCAGTACTTC TRBJ2-7 . TRBD1 TRBV5-1
CASSLWDRAEAFF TGTGCCAGCAGCTTATGGGACAGGGCTGAAGCTTTCTTT TRBJ1-1 . TRBD1 TRBV7-2
CASRGTSTGELFF TGCGCCAGCAGAGGGACATCGACCGGGGAGCTGTTTTTT TRBJ2-2 . . TRBV5-1
CASTRITGNTIYF TGTGCCAGCACGCGTATTACTGGAAACACCATATATTTT TRBJ1-3 once . TRBV28
CASSQYGGLSSYEQYF TGTGCCAGCAGCCAGTATGGCGGGCTGAGCTCCTACGAGCAGTACTTC TRBJ2-7 . . TRBV14